The entry below describes one TCR beta chain. Its binding antigen is unknown. Per-base qualities were not stored, and no clone one base away is much larger. Libraries were made using RT-PCR. The sequencing machine was an Illumina HiSeq 2500. The raw public data were reprocessed by TCRdb itself: fastp quality trimming at Q25, MiXCR clonotype calling, in-frame beta chains only. Rows matching on CDR3 protein sequence are summarized as one entry with the most common DNA and genes. For this sample the table gives about 700,000 distinct CDR3 sequences, of which roughly 14% were detected only once. 5.5% to 7% of the sample comes from the top ten. Reading from cysteine to phenylalanine, the CDR3 counts 16 amino acids. Only the CDR3 DNA is retained, 48 bases long and in frame from the first base. Based on the germline V gene, the CDR1 and CDR2 sequences are LGHNA and YNFKEQ. Trimming costs V 0 bases and J 4 bases, and their ends lie 13 bases apart.

These data belong to a study of response to subunit inactivated influenza vaccine (dated by TCRdb to the late 2010s). As for the study more broadly: Deep quantitative profiling of the T cell receptor repertoire was used in the study to follow responses to a trivalent subunit inactivated influenza vaccine.

What the study reported, not specific to this receptor: The authors proposed that each seasonal influenza vaccination may bring in only a limited number of new T cells.

This sequence was found in a man between 45 and 60 years old who received an inactivated influenza vaccine. Donor details come from another sample of the same person, matched by shared clones. This receptor chain uses TRBV4-2 and TRBJ1-3; the D gene is possibly TRBD1, with 5 bases matching. The source was PBMCs from blood, collected 14 days before vaccination. The CDR3 protein: CASSQDAGTRGNTIYF. The nucleotides read TGTGCCAGCAGCCAAGACGCCGGGACCCGGGGAAACACCATATATTTT.